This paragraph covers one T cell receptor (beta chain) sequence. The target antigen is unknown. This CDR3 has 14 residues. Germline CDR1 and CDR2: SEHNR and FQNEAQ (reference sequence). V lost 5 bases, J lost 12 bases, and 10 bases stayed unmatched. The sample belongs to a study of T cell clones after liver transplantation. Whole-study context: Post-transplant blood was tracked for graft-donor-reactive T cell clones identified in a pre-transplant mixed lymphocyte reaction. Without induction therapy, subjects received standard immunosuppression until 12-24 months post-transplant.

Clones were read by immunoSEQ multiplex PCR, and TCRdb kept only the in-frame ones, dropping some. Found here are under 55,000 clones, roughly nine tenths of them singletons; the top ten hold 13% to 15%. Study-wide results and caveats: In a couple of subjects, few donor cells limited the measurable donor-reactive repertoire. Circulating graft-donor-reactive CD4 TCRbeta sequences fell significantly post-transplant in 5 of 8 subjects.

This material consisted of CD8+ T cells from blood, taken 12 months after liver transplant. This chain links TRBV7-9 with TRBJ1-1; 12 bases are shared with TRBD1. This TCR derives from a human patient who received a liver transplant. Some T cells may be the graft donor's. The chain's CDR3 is CASSAGQGASWTFF. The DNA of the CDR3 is TGTGCCAGCAGCGCGGGACAGGGGGCCTCTTGGACTTTCTTT.